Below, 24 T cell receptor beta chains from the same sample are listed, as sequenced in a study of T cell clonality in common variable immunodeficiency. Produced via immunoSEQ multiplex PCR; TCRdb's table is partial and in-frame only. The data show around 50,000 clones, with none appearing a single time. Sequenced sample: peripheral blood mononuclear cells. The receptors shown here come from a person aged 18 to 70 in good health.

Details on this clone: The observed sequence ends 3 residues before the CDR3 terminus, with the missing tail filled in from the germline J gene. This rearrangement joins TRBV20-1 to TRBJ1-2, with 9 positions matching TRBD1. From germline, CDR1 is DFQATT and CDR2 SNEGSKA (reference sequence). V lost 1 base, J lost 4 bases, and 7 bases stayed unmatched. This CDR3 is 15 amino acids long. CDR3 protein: CSARVGTGKPYGYTF. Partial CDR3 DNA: TGCAGTGCTAGAGTCGGGACAGGGAAACCCTATGGC.

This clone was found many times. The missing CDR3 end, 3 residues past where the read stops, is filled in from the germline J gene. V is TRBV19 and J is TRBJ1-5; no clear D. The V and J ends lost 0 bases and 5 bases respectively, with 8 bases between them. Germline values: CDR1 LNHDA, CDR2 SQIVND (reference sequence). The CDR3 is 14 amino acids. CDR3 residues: CASSIEGPHQPQHF. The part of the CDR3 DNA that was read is TGTGCCAGTAGTATAGAAGGGCCTCATCAGCCC.

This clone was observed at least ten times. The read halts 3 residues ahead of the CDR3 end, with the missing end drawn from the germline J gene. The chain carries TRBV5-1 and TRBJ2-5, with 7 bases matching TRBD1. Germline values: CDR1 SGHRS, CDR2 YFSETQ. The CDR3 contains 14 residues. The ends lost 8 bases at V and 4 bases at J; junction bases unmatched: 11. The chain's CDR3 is CASLLGGRGETQYF. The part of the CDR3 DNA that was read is TGCGCCAGTTTACTAGGGGGCCGAGGAGAGACC.

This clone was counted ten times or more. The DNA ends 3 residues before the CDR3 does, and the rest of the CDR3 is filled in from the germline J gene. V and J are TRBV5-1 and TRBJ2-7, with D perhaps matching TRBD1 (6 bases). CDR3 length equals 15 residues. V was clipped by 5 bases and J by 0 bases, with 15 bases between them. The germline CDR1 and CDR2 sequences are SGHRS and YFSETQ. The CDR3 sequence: CASRSGTQSSYEQYF. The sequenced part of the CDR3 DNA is TGCGCCAGCAGGTCCGGGACACAAAGCTCCTACGAG.

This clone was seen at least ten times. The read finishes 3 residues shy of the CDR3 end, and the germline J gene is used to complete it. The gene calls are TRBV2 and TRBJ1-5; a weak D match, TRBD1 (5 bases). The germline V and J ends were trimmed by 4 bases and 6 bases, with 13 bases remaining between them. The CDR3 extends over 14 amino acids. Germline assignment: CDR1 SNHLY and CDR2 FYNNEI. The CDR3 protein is CASSADSSRQPQHF. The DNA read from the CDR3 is TGTGCCAGCAGTGCTGACAGTTCTCGTCAGCCC.

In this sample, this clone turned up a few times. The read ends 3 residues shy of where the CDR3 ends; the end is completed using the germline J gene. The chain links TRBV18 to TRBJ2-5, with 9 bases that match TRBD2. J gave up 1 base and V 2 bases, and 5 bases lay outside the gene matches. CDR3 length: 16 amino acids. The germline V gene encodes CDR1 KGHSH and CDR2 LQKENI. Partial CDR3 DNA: TGTGCCAGCTCACCAGGGACTAGCAATTTCCAAGAGACC. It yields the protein CASSPGTSNFQET. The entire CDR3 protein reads CASSPGTSNFQETQYF.

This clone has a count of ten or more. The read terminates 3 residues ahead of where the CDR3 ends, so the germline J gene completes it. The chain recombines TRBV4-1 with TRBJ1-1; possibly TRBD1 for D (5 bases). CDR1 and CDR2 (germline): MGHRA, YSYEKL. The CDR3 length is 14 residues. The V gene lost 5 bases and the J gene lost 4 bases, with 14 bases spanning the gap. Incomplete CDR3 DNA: TGCGCCAGCAGCTCCCCGACAGCCTCCACTGAA. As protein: CASSSPTASTE. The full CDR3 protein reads CASSSPTASTEAFF.

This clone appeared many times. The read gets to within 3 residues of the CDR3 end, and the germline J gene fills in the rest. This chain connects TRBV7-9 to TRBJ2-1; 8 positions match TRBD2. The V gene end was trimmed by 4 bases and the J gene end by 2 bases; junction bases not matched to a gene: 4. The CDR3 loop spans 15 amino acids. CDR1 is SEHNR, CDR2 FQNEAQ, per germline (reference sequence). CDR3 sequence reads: CASSSGGGAYNEQFF. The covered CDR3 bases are TGTGCCAGCAGCTCGGGGGGGGGAGCCTACAATGAG.

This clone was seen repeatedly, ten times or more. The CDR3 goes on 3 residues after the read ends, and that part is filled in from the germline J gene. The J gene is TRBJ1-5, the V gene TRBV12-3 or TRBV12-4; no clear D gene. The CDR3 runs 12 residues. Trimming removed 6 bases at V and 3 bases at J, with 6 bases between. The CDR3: CASSFYNQPQHF. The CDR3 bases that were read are TGTGCCAGCAGCTTTTACAATCAGCCC.

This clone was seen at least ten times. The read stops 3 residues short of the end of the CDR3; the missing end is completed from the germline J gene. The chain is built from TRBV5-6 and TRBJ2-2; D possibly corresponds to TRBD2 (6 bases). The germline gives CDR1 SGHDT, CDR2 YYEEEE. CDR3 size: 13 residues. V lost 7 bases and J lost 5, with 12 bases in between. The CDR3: CASGGRSTGELFF. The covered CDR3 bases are TGTGCCAGCGGGGGGAGAAGTACCGGGGAG. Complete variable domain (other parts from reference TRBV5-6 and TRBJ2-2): DAGVTQSPTHLIKTRGQQVTLRCSPKSGHDTVSWYQQALGQGPQFIFQYYEEEERQRGNFPDRFSGHQFPNYSSELNVNALLLGDSALYLCASGGRSTGELFFGEGSRLTVL.

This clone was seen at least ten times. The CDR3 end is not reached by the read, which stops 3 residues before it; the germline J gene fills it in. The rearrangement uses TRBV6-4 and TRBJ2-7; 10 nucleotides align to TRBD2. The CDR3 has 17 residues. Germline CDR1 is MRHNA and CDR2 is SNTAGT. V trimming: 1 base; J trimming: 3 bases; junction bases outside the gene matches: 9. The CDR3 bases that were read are TGTGCCAGCAGTGACTGGCTAGCGGGAGTGAATAACTACGAG. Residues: CASSDWLAGVNNYE. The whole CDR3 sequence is CASSDWLAGVNNYEQYF.

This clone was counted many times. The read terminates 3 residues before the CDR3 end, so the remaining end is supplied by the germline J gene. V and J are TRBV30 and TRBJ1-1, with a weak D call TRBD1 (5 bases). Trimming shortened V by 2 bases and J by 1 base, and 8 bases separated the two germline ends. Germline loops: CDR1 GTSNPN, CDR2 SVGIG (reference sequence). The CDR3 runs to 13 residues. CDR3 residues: CAWSRGSNTEAFF. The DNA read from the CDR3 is TGTGCCTGGAGTCGGGGGTCGAACACTGAA.

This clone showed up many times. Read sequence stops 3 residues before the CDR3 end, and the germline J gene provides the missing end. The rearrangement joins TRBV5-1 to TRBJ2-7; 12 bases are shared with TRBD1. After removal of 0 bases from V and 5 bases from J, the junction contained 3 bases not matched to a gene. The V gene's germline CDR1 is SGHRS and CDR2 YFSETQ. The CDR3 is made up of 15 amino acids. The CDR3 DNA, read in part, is TGCGCCAGCAGCTTGGCTGGGACAGGGGGCGACGAG. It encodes CASSLAGTGGDE. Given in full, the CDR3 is CASSLAGTGGDEQYF.

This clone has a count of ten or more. The CDR3 bases that were read are TGCAGTGCTAGACCGGGACAGACCTACGAG. Amino acid sequence: CSARPGQTYE. From start to end, the CDR3 is CSARPGQTYEQYF. The V and J genes are TRBV20-1 and TRBJ2-7; the match to TRBD1 covers 7 bases. The read falls 3 residues short of the CDR3 end, and the missing part is taken from the germline J gene. The CDR3 consists of 13 residues. Germline values: CDR1 DFQATT, CDR2 SNEGSKA (reference sequence). The V gene end was trimmed by 2 bases and the J gene end by 2 bases; junction bases not matched to a gene: 3.

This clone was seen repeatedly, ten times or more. CDR3 protein: CASSPRSGSLPTDTQYF. The sequenced part of the CDR3 DNA is TGTGCCAGCAGCCCCCGAAGCGGGAGTCTCCCCACAGATACG. The rearrangement uses TRBV14 and TRBJ2-3; 8 nucleotides align to TRBD2. The CDR3 end is not reached by the read, which stops 3 residues before it; the germline J gene fills it in. After removal of 4 bases from V and 2 bases from J, the junction contained 11 bases not matched to a gene. The CDR3 totals 17 residues. Germline lookup yields CDR1 SGHDN and CDR2 FVKESK. Variable domain in full (rest from reference TRBV14 and TRBJ2-3): EAGVTQFPSHSVIEKGQTVTLRCDPISGHDNLYWYRRVMGKEIKFLLHFVKESKQDESGMPNNRFLAERTGGTYSTLKVQPAELEDSGVYFCASSPRSGSLPTDTQYFGPGTRLTVL.

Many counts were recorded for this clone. The CDR3 DNA, read in part, is TGTGCCAGTACACCAGTCTCTAGCACAGATACG. Translating it yields CASTPVSSTDT. The complete CDR3 reads CASTPVSSTDTQYF. The chain couples TRBV19 to TRBJ2-3, with D uncertain. The CDR3 end falls 3 residues outside the read, so it is completed with the germline J gene. The CDR3 spans 14 residues. Trimming cost V 7 bases and J 0 bases, with 11 bases left between them. The V gene's germline CDR1 is LNHDA and CDR2 SQIVND (reference sequence).

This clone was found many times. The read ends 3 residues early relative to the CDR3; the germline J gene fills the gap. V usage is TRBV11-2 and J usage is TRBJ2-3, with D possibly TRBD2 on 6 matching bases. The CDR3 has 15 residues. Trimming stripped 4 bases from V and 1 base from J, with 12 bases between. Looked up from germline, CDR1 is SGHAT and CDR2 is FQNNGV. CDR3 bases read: TGTGCCAGCAGCTCGGTACCTAGCGGCACAGATACG. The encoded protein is CASSSVPSGTDT. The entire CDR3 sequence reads CASSSVPSGTDTQYF.

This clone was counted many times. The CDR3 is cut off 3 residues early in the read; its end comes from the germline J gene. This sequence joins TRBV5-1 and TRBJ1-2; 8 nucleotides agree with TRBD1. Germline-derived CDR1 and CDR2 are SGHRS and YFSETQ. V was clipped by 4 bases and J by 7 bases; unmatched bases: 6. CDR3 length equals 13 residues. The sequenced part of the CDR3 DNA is TGCGCCAGCAGCGAGACAGGGGTGGGTGGC. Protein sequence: CASSETGVGG. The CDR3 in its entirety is CASSETGVGGYTF.

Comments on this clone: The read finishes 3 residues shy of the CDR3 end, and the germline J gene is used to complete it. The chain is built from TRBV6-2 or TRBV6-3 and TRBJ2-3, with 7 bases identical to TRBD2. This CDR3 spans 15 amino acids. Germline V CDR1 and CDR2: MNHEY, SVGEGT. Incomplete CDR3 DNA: TGTGCCAGCAGTTACGGAGCGGGGTTCAATCAGCCG. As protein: CASSYGAGFNQP. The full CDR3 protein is CASSYGAGFNQPQYF.

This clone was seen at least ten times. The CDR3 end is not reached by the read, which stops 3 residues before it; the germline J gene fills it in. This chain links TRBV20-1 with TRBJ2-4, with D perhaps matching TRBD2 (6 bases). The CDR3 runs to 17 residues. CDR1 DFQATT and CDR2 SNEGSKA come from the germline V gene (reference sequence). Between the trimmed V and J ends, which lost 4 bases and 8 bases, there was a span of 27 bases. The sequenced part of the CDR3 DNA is TGCAGTGCTACGGCTACTAGTGGGTTGGGTGAGCGGGACATT. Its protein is CSATATSGLGERDI. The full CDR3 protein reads CSATATSGLGERDIQYF.

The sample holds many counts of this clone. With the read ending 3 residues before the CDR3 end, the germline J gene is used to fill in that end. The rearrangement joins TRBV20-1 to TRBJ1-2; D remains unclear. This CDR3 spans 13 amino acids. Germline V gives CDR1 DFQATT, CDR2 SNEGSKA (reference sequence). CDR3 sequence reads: CSAPGKGEGGYTF. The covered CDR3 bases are TGCAGTGCCCCGGGGAAGGGCGAGGGCGGC.

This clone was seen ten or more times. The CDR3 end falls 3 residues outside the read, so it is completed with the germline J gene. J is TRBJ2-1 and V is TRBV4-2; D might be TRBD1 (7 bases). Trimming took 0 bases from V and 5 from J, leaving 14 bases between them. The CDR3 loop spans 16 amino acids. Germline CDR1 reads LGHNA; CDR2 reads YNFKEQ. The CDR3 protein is CASSQDRGGGHNEQFF. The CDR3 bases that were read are TGTGCCAGCAGCCAAGATCGCGGAGGGGGCCACAATGAG.

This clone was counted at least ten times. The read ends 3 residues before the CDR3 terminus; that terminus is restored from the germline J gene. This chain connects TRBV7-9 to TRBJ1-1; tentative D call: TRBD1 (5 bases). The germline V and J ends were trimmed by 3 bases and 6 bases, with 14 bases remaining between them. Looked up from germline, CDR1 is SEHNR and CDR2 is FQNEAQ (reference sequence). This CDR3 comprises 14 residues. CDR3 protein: CASSLMQGSSEAFF. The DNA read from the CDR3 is TGTGCCAGCAGCTTGATGCAGGGATCTTCTGAA.

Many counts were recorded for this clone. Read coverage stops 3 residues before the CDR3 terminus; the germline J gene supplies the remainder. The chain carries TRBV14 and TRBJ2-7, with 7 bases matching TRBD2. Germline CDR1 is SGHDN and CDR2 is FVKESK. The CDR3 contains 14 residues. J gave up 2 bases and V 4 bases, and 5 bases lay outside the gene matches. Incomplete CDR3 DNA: TGTGCCAGCAGCCTCCGGGACTATCCCTACGAG. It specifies CASSLRDYPYE. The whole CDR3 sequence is CASSLRDYPYEQYF.